These 31 T cell receptor beta chains were all obtained from the same sample, sequenced in a study of OX40 agonist ivuxolimab in advanced cancers. The protocol was immunoSEQ multiplex PCR, while the TCRdb copy is restricted to in-frame clones and leaves out a portion. This table has approximately 74,000 clones, about four fifths appearing once. The sequences come from CD4+ or CD8+ T cells sorted from blood, collected in a trial of the OX40 agonist ivuxolimab. These receptors originate from an adult with an advanced solid tumor such as melanoma, head and neck, liver or kidney cancer.

This clone was observed once. The J gene is TRBJ2-5, the V gene TRBV7-3; maybe TRBD2 (6 bases). Trimming left V 2 bases short and J 2 bases short, with 9 bases between. CDR1 is SGHTA, CDR2 FQGTGA, per germline. This CDR3 has 14 amino acids. CDR3 DNA: TGTGCCAGCAGCTTAGGACGGGGGCAAGAGACCCAGTACTTC. It is translated as CASSLGRGQETQYF.

The chain has TRBV5-1 and TRBJ2-1, with a possible D match to TRBD2 (5 bases). From germline, CDR1 is SGHRS and CDR2 YFSETQ. With 4 bases removed from V and 10 bases from J, the gap between germline ends came to 21 bases. This CDR3 has 15 residues. CDR3: CASSENPGIPVEQFF. CDR3 DNA sequence: TGCGCCAGCAGCGAGAACCCCGGGATCCCCGTGGAGCAGTTCTTC.

The rearrangement links TRBV6-6 to TRBJ2-2; D remains ambiguous. This CDR3 spans 14 amino acids. Germline V gene data show CDR1 as MNHNY and CDR2 as SVGAGI (reference sequence). The V gene lost 8 bases and the J gene lost 4 bases, with 14 bases spanning the gap. CDR3 amino acids: CASQSQTFTGELFF. DNA of the CDR3: TGTGCCAGCCAGTCCCAGACTTTCACCGGGGAGCTGTTTTTT.

The chain has TRBV7-9 and TRBJ2-3; D gene unclear. Trimming removed 5 bases from V and 5 bases from J, with 8 bases in between. From germline, CDR1 is SEHNR and CDR2 FQNEAQ (reference sequence). The CDR3 consists of 12 residues. The CDR3 region has the DNA TGTGCCAGCAGCACAGAGGTAGATACGCAGTATTTT. Translation gives CASSTEVDTQYF.

This chain uses TRBV18 with TRBJ2-7, with no clear D. Germline CDR1 and CDR2: KGHSH and LQKENI. The germline V and J ends were trimmed by 4 bases and 2 bases, with 12 bases remaining between them. CDR3 length: 14 residues. This chain's CDR3 is CASSQSHPPYEQYF. The CDR3 DNA reads as TGTGCCAGCTCACAGTCCCATCCCCCCTACGAGCAGTACTTC. The whole variable domain, filled in from reference TRBV18 and TRBJ2-7, reads NAGVMQNPRHLVRRRGQEARLRCSPMKGHSHVYWYRQLPEEGLKFMVYLQKENIIDESGMPKERFSAEFPKEGPSILRIQQVVRGDSAAYFCASSQSHPPYEQYFGPGTRLTVT.

V is TRBV6-5 and J is TRBJ1-4; TRBD1 might be the D (5 bases). Germline values: CDR1 MNHEY, CDR2 SVGAGI. V lost 0 bases, J lost 6 bases, and 11 bases lay in between. CDR3 length equals 15 residues. The CDR3 loop reads CASSYSQGADEKLFF. The CDR3 DNA reads as TGTGCCAGCAGTTACTCGCAAGGGGCTGATGAAAAACTGTTTTTT.

V and J are TRBV2 and TRBJ2-1; possible D gene TRBD1, 5 bases. This CDR3 region has 13 residues. Germline CDR1 SNHLY, CDR2 FYNNEI. Trimming removed 7 bases from V and 9 bases from J, with 16 bases in between. The CDR3 loop is CASKGQWGGEQFF. The CDR3 DNA reads TGTGCCAGCAAAGGGCAATGGGGCGGTGAGCAGTTCTTC.

This clone was counted once. The rearrangement links TRBV6-1 to TRBJ1-5, with unresolved D. The V gene's germline CDR1 is MNHNS and CDR2 SASEGT. V was clipped by 7 bases and J by 4 bases, with 5 bases between them. The length of the CDR3 is 11 residues. In nucleotides, the CDR3 is TGTGCCAGCAATAGTAATCAGCCCCAGCATTTT. The encoded protein is CASNSNQPQHF.

V gene TRBV14 combines with J gene TRBJ2-3; the D is unclear. Trimming removed 3 bases from V and 6 bases from J, with 10 bases in between. Germline V gives CDR1 SGHDN, CDR2 FVKESK. The CDR3 has 13 amino acids. The chain's CDR3 is CASSQGQFDTQYF. CDR3 DNA: TGTGCCAGCAGCCAGGGCCAGTTTGATACGCAGTATTTT.

This clone was counted between two and nine times. The gene calls are TRBV6-1 and TRBJ2-5; D not resolved. Trimming cost V 4 bases and J 2 bases, with 8 bases left between them. This CDR3 comprises 13 residues. From germline, CDR1 is MNHNS and CDR2 SASEGT. Written as DNA, the CDR3 is TGTGCCAGCAGTGTAGCTAGTCAAGAGACCCAGTACTTC. Protein product: CASSVASQETQYF.

The chain combines TRBV2 with TRBJ2-2; TRBD1 aligns across 8 bases. V lost 7 bases, J lost 4 bases, and 5 bases stayed unmatched. This CDR3 is built from 14 residues. Germline CDR1 is SNHLY and CDR2 is FYNNEI. CDR3: CASTQGAGTGELFF. CDR3 sequence (DNA): TGTGCCAGCACTCAGGGGGCGGGCACCGGGGAGCTGTTTTTT.

The chain joins TRBV6-5 to TRBJ1-2, with 9 nucleotides matching TRBD1. The CDR3 has 13 amino acids. V gave up 6 bases and J gave up 6 bases; unmatched junction bases: 5. The V gene's germline CDR1 is MNHEY and CDR2 SVGAGI. The chain's CDR3 is CASSRTGEDGYTF. The CDR3 nucleotides are TGTGCCAGCAGCAGGACAGGGGAGGATGGCTACACCTTC.

This clone was picked up a small number of times. The chain employs TRBV27 and TRBJ1-2; D remains ambiguous. Deletions cut 4 bases from V and 1 base from J, with 13 bases between. Germline V gene sequence: CDR1 MNHEY, CDR2 SMNVEV (reference sequence). The CDR3 has 15 residues. CDR3 nucleotides: TGTGCCAGCAGTTCCGACGGGGTTAATAACTATGGCTACACCTTC. Protein product: CASSSDGVNNYGYTF.

The chain couples TRBV7-9 to TRBJ1-4; the D is unclear. Trimming took off 1 base at V and 6 bases at J, with 9 bases between the two ends. The V gene's germline CDR1 is SEHNR and CDR2 FQNEAQ (reference sequence). The CDR3 length is 14 residues. The CDR3 sequence: CASSLVITHEKLFF. The CDR3, as DNA: TGTGCCAGCAGCTTAGTGATTACTCATGAAAAACTGTTTTTT.

The rearrangement joins TRBV11-2 to TRBJ2-3; TRBD1 is a possible D gene (5 bases). The CDR3 has 12 residues. V lost 3 bases, J lost 8 bases, and 9 bases lay in between. CDR1 is SGHAT, CDR2 FQNNGV, per germline. The CDR3 reads CASSFIRATQYF. DNA of the CDR3: TGTGCCAGCAGCTTCATCAGGGCTACGCAGTATTTT.

The rearrangement joins TRBV6-4 to TRBJ2-1; 9 nucleotides match TRBD1. Per germline, CDR1 MRHNA and CDR2 SNTAGT. V gave up 4 bases and J gave up 6 bases; unmatched junction bases: 13. The CDR3 consists of 17 residues. The CDR3 coding sequence is TGTGCCAGCAGTGCCACCCGGGACAGGGACGAAGGCAATGAGCAGTTCTTC. It translates to CASSATRDRDEGNEQFF.

V and J are TRBV15 and TRBJ2-1; D unclear. V lost 5 bases and J lost 7, with 15 bases in between. Germline CDR1 reads LNHNV; CDR2 reads YYDKDF (reference sequence). There are 14 residues in the CDR3. CDR3 residues: CATSPDPEMNEQFF. For the CDR3, the DNA is TGTGCCACCAGCCCAGACCCGGAGATGAATGAGCAGTTCTTC.

The chain is built from TRBV9 and TRBJ2-7; weak D call: TRBD2 (6 bases). The CDR3 length is 15 residues. The V gene's germline CDR1 is SGDLS and CDR2 YYNGEE. With 0 bases removed from V and 2 bases from J, the gap between germline ends came to 12 bases. The CDR3 spells CASSVAAGSPYEQYF. The CDR3 bases are TGTGCCAGCAGCGTAGCTGCGGGATCTCCCTACGAGCAGTACTTC.

The V and J genes are TRBV28 and TRBJ1-4; D is perhaps TRBD1 (6 bases). Germline loops: CDR1 MDHEN, CDR2 SYDVKM. V lost 3 bases and J 0 bases, leaving 11 bases between the germline ends. The CDR3 loop spans 16 amino acids. This chain's CDR3 is CASSFRPGATNEKLFF. DNA for the CDR3: TGTGCCAGCAGTTTCCGACCAGGGGCAACTAATGAAAAACTGTTTTTT.

This clone is a singleton in its sample. Compared with germline, one end of the junction differs, possibly owing to a read error. V and J are TRBV18 and TRBJ1-3; D remains unclear. The CDR3 covers 14 residues. Germline V lookup: CDR1 KGHSH, CDR2 LQKENI. The CDR3 nucleotides are TGTGCCAGCTCACCAATCCGGGTTGGAGACACCATATATTTT. Translation: CASSPIRVGDTIYF. Supplemented by reference TRBV18 and TRBJ1-3, the full variable domain reads NAGVMQNPRHLVRRRGQEARLRCSPMKGHSHVYWYRQLPEEGLKFMVYLQKENIIDESGMPKERFSAEFPKEGPSILRIQQVVRGDSAAYFCASSPIRVGDTIYFGEGSWLTVV.

This rearrangement joins TRBV7-9 to TRBJ1-1; 11 nucleotides agree with TRBD1. The CDR3 covers 17 residues. Unmatched junction bases numbered 8, after V lost 1 base and J lost 4 bases. The V gene's germline CDR1 is SEHNR and CDR2 FQNEAQ (reference sequence). Written as DNA, the CDR3 is TGTGCCAGCAGCTTAGGGACAGGGGGCCCTTTGGGCACTGAAGCTTTCTTT. Its translation is CASSLGTGGPLGTEAFF.

The chain carries TRBV5-6 and TRBJ2-5; D is possibly TRBD2 (5 bases). The germline V gene encodes CDR1 SGHDT and CDR2 YYEEEE. The CDR3 totals 17 residues. V was trimmed by 0 bases and J by 5 bases, leaving 20 bases between them. CDR3 sequence reads: CASSLGPLASPGETQYF. The DNA for the CDR3 is TGTGCCAGCAGCTTGGGGCCTCTAGCTTCCCCCGGGGAGACCCAGTACTTC.

This clone was seen only once. This sequence joins TRBV6-6 and TRBJ2-2; 9 positions agree with TRBD2. Per germline, CDR1 MNHNY and CDR2 SVGAGI (reference sequence). CDR3 length equals 16 residues. V shed 2 bases and J 7 bases; nucleotides not matched to a gene: 8. For the CDR3, the DNA is TGTGCCAGCAGTTACATTAGCGGGAGTATCGTCGGGGAGCTGTTTTTT. This sequence encodes CASSYISGSIVGELFF.

This clone has just one count. The genes are TRBV11-3 and TRBJ2-1, with 8 bases lining up with TRBD2. Trimming removed 1 base from V and 7 bases from J; junction bases left unmatched: 6. The CDR3 length is 15 residues. From germline, CDR1 is SGHNT and CDR2 YENEEA. The CDR3 sequence: CASSLAGRAGNEQFF. CDR3 sequence (DNA): TGTGCCAGCAGCTTAGCCGGGAGGGCCGGTAATGAGCAGTTCTTC.

The chain has TRBV4-3 and TRBJ2-7, with 9 bases matching TRBD1. The V gene end was trimmed by 2 bases and the J gene end by 8 bases; junction bases not matched to a gene: 7. The CDR3 sequence is 14 residues long. Germline CDR1 reads LGHNA; CDR2 reads YSLEER. The CDR3 DNA sequence: TGCGCCAGCAGCCAAAGGGACAGGGAGGAGAAGCAGTACTTC. Amino acids: CASSQRDREEKQYF.

V usage is TRBV27 and J usage is TRBJ2-7; 10 nucleotides agree with TRBD1. The ends lost 6 bases at V and 1 base at J; junction bases unmatched: 6. This CDR3 contains 15 residues. Germline V gene data show CDR1 as MNHEY and CDR2 as SMNVEV (reference sequence). In DNA form, the CDR3 reads TGTGCCAGCAGGGGGACAGGGGTTGTATCCTACGAGCAGTACTTC. This translates into CASRGTGVVSYEQYF.

The rearrangement uses TRBV5-4 and TRBJ2-5, with TRBD2 matching over 8 bases. There are 17 residues in the CDR3. With V trimmed by 4 bases and J by 2 bases, 13 bases remained unmatched. Germline assignment: CDR1 SGHNT and CDR2 YYREEE (reference sequence). In DNA form, the CDR3 reads TGTGCCAGCAGCAACGGGGGGGCTAGTGGGAGTCAAGAGACCCAGTACTTC. Protein: CASSNGGASGSQETQYF.

This clone was detected only once. This chain uses TRBV5-1 with TRBJ2-1; D is possibly TRBD1 (6 bases). V was shortened by 1 base and J by 3 bases, with 8 bases between the two germline ends. The CDR3 spans 14 residues. Germline V gives CDR1 SGHRS, CDR2 YFSETQ. This chain's CDR3 is CASSLRGNYNEQFF. The CDR3 DNA reads as TGCGCCAGCAGCTTGAGGGGGAACTACAATGAGCAGTTCTTC.

The V gene is TRBV5-1, the J gene TRBJ2-1; 10 nucleotides align to TRBD2. Germline V CDR1 and CDR2: SGHRS, YFSETQ. CDR3 size: 16 residues. V dropped 2 bases and J dropped 6; count of bases not matched to a gene: 8. In DNA form, the CDR3 reads TGCGCCAGCAGCTTCAGCGGGAGGGCCAGGGGCAATGAGCAGTTCTTC. This codes for CASSFSGRARGNEQFF. The full variable domain, in which reference TRBV5-1 and TRBJ2-1 provide the parts outside the CDR3, is KAGVTQTPRYLIKTRGQQVTLSCSPISGHRSVSWYQQTPGQGLQFLFEYFSETQRNKGNFPGRFSGRQFSNSRSEMNVSTLELGDSALYLCASSFSGRARGNEQFFGPGTRLTVL.

The CDR3 nucleotides are TGTGCCAGCAGCCAATGGGGTGAGCAGTTCTTC. Translation: CASSQWGEQFF. The rearrangement uses TRBV6-6 and TRBJ2-1; D is undetermined. Germline-derived CDR1 and CDR2 are MNHNY and SVGAGI (reference sequence). Trimming removed 6 bases from V and 9 bases from J, with 9 bases in between. The CDR3 spans 11 residues.

The genes are TRBV19 and TRBJ1-6, with a weak D call TRBD1 (6 bases). From germline, CDR1 is LNHDA and CDR2 SQIVND (reference sequence). This CDR3 comprises 16 residues. Trimming took off 5 bases at V and 5 bases at J, with 16 bases between the two ends. CDR3 in DNA: TGTGCCAGTAGTCCGGACTGGGGGGCGAATAATTCACCCCTCCACTTT. Translating it yields CASSPDWGANNSPLHF.